Listed here are 19 T cell receptor beta chains from one sample, sequenced in a study of identical twins. From the 5' RACE reads, TCRdb called clonotypes with MiXCR, one entry per CDR3 protein. The repertoire holds 400,000 or so distinct CDR3 sequences, 9% seen once, with roughly 9% in the top ten. The sample comprised naive T cells sorted from blood. All receptors derive from a woman in her fifties or sixties in good health.

This clonotype turned up a few times. The J gene is TRBJ1-1, the V gene TRBV29-1, with a weak D call TRBD1 (5 bases). This CDR3 comprises 13 residues. Trimming shortened V by 2 bases and J by 8 bases, and 15 bases separated the two germline ends. Germline lookup yields CDR1 SQVTM and CDR2 ANQGSEA. In DNA, the CDR3 is TGCAGCGTTGAATGGGACGGAATGAACGAAGCTTTCTTT. Its protein is CSVEWDGMNEAFF.

This clonotype was observed at least ten times. The chain couples TRBV4-1 to TRBJ1-6; maybe TRBD1 (5 bases). V lost 0 bases, J lost 8 bases, and 17 bases lay in between. The germline V gene encodes CDR1 MGHRA and CDR2 YSYEKL. The CDR3 totals 17 residues. As DNA, the CDR3 is TGCGCCAGCAGCCAAGATCCAGGGCGGTCGTGGCATTCACCCCTCCACTTT. It is translated as CASSQDPGRSWHSPLHF.

The V and J genes are TRBV7-2 and TRBJ2-3; the match to TRBD2 covers 13 bases. The germline V gene encodes CDR1 SGHTA and CDR2 FQGNSA. Losses at the gene ends were 2 bases for V and 6 bases for J; bases not matched to a gene: 8. This CDR3 region has 17 residues. The CDR3 nucleotides are TGTGCCAGCAGCTTACGGACTAGCGGGAGCCTCGGGGATACGCAGTATTTT. Its protein is CASSLRTSGSLGDTQYF.

This clonotype was seen a few times. The CDR3 loop is CASSEDTRAQYF. The CDR3 coding sequence is TGTGCCAGCAGTGAAGATACCAGGGCGCAGTATTTT. The genes are TRBV25-1 and TRBJ2-3; D might be TRBD1 (5 bases). Germline V CDR1 and CDR2: MGHDK, SYGVNS. Trimming shortened V by 2 bases and J by 10 bases, and 10 bases separated the two germline ends. The CDR3 contains 12 residues.

V is TRBV12-3 or TRBV12-4 and J is TRBJ2-1; 10 bases map to TRBD2. The V and J ends lost 6 bases and 10 bases, in that order; junction bases with no gene match: 6. This CDR3 region has 13 residues. The CDR3 DNA reads TGTGCCAGCAGCCTAGCGGGAGCTGTAGAGCAGTTCTTC. It codes for CASSLAGAVEQFF.

In its sample, this clonotype was seen a few times. This sequence joins TRBV24-1 and TRBJ2-2, with D possibly matching TRBD2 (5 bases). V was trimmed by 5 bases and J by 4 bases, leaving 19 bases between them. The CDR3 runs 17 residues. The V gene's germline CDR1 is KGHDR and CDR2 SFDVKD. This CDR3 is CATSALRLADSTGELFF. The DNA for the CDR3 is TGTGCCACCAGTGCCCTGAGGCTAGCCGATTCCACCGGGGAGCTGTTTTTT.

This chain joins TRBV3-1 and TRBJ2-1; 8 nucleotides align to TRBD2. CDR3 length: 15 amino acids. V trimming: 6 bases; J trimming: 5 bases; junction bases outside the gene matches: 9. CDR1 and CDR2 (germline): LGHDT, YNNKEL (reference sequence). The CDR3 sequence: CASRGAGELNNEQFF. For the CDR3, the DNA is TGTGCCAGCAGGGGAGCGGGGGAACTTAACAATGAGCAGTTCTTC.

This rearrangement joins TRBV5-1 to TRBJ2-2, with D possibly being TRBD1 or TRBD2 (6 bases each). Trimming removed 4 bases at V and 4 bases at J, with 17 bases between. CDR1 SGHRS and CDR2 YFSETQ come from the germline V gene. This CDR3 comprises 16 residues. The CDR3 DNA reads TGCGCCAGCAGCAAGGAGGGGGTTGGCGGCACCGGGGAGCTGTTTTTT. Protein product: CASSKEGVGGTGELFF.

The rearrangement links TRBV19 to TRBJ2-3, with D tentatively TRBD1 (5 bases). Germline V gene data show CDR1 as LNHDA and CDR2 as SQIVND (reference sequence). Deletions cut 7 bases from V and 5 bases from J, with 13 bases between. The CDR3 covers 13 residues. DNA of the CDR3: TGTGCCAGTAACCCCATGCAGGGAGATACGCAGTATTTT. Its translation is CASNPMQGDTQYF.

The rearrangement uses TRBV6-2 or TRBV6-3 and TRBJ2-1; the match to TRBD1 covers 12 bases. Germline V CDR1 and CDR2: MNHEY, SVGEGT. The CDR3 extends over 16 amino acids. Trimming took 6 bases from V and 0 from J; bases not matched to a gene: 3. The CDR3 DNA is TGTGCCAGCAGAGGGGACAGGGGGCTCTCCTACAATGAGCAGTTCTTC. The encoded protein is CASRGDRGLSYNEQFF.

This clonotype was recorded a few times. The V call is TRBV15, the J call TRBJ2-3; D is uncertain. V lost 7 bases and J lost 1, with 12 bases in between. This CDR3 is 14 amino acids long. Germline V gives CDR1 LNHNV, CDR2 YYDKDF (reference sequence). The CDR3 nucleotides are TGTGCCACCACGTTGAGGTCAGGCACAGATACGCAGTATTTT. This sequence encodes CATTLRSGTDTQYF.

The table lists this clonotype with a few counts. This chain joins TRBV11-3 and TRBJ1-2, with 8 bases fitting TRBD1. Trimming removed 5 bases from V and 6 bases from J; junction bases left unmatched: 2. The V gene's germline CDR1 is SGHNT and CDR2 YENEEA. The CDR3 has 12 amino acids. CDR3 DNA: TGTGCCAGCAGCGGACAGGGTGATGGCTACACCTTC. This sequence encodes CASSGQGDGYTF.

This clonotype appeared a few times. The J gene is TRBJ1-3, the V gene TRBV2; a possible D gene is TRBD1 (5 bases). V lost 3 bases and J lost 4, with 13 bases in between. This CDR3 region has 15 residues. Germline V gene sequence: CDR1 SNHLY, CDR2 FYNNEI. The CDR3 DNA reads as TGTGCCAGCAGTGAGTCCAGGGTAGGAGGAAACACCATATATTTT. Its protein is CASSESRVGGNTIYF.

V gene TRBV5-1 combines with J gene TRBJ2-1; the D is unclear. Between the trimmed V and J ends, which lost 2 bases and 12 bases, there was a span of 12 bases. The CDR3 runs to 12 residues. The germline gives CDR1 SGHRS, CDR2 YFSETQ. The CDR3 DNA is TGCGCCAGCAGCTTAGACTTAGACGGGCAGTTCTTC. Amino acid sequence: CASSLDLDGQFF. Full variable domain (missing parts from reference TRBV5-1 and TRBJ2-1): KAGVTQTPRYLIKTRGQQVTLSCSPISGHRSVSWYQQTPGQGLQFLFEYFSETQRNKGNFPGRFSGRQFSNSRSEMNVSTLELGDSALYLCASSLDLDGQFFGPGTRLTVL.

In its sample, this clonotype was seen many times. The chain couples TRBV5-1 to TRBJ2-5; D perhaps matches TRBD1 (5 bases). The CDR3 extends over 13 amino acids. Germline lookup yields CDR1 SGHRS and CDR2 YFSETQ. V was trimmed by 0 bases and J by 3 bases, leaving 6 bases between them. CDR3 coding DNA: TGCGCCAGCAGCTTGGCAGGGAAAGAGACCCAGTACTTC. It translates to CASSLAGKETQYF. Supplemented by reference TRBV5-1 and TRBJ2-5, the full variable domain reads KAGVTQTPRYLIKTRGQQVTLSCSPISGHRSVSWYQQTPGQGLQFLFEYFSETQRNKGNFPGRFSGRQFSNSRSEMNVSTLELGDSALYLCASSLAGKETQYFGPGTRLLVL.

This clonotype was seen a handful of times. This chain joins TRBV29-1 and TRBJ1-1, with D unresolved. CDR1 and CDR2 from the germline V gene are SQVTM and ANQGSEA. Trimming took 6 bases from V and 2 from J, leaving 4 bases between them. CDR3 size: 10 residues. The CDR3 sequence is CSVFNTEAFF. DNA for the CDR3: TGCAGCGTCTTCAACACTGAAGCTTTCTTT.

This clonotype was counted ten times or more. The V call is TRBV5-1, the J call TRBJ2-1; D remains unclear. The ends were cut back, 1 base at V and 7 bases at J, with 15 bases in the middle. CDR3 length: 15 amino acids. Germline-derived CDR1 and CDR2 are SGHRS and YFSETQ. CDR3 nucleotide sequence: TGCGCCAGCAGCTTGCTGGCGACCCTGGGGAATGAGCAGTTCTTC. It codes for CASSLLATLGNEQFF.

V usage is TRBV6-6 and J usage is TRBJ2-1, with 10 bases fitting TRBD2. The germline gives CDR1 MNHNY, CDR2 SVGAGI (reference sequence). CDR3 length equals 18 residues. The trim removed 5 bases at V and 8 bases at J, leaving 18 bases unmatched. CDR3 in DNA: TGTGCCAGCAGTACTACCTTAGCGGGAGGACCCTTTTTAGATGAGCAGTTCTTC. Its translation is CASSTTLAGGPFLDEQFF.

The chain joins TRBV11-2 to TRBJ2-5; D may match TRBD1 or TRBD2 (5 bases each). The CDR3 is made up of 16 amino acids. The germline gives CDR1 SGHAT, CDR2 FQNNGV. V was shortened by 0 bases and J by 5 bases, with 16 bases between the two germline ends. CDR3 protein: CASSLDGARGDETQYF. Here the CDR3 DNA reads TGTGCCAGCAGCTTAGATGGGGCTCGGGGAGACGAGACCCAGTACTTC.